This T cell receptor (beta chain) derives from a study of cytomegalovirus exposure and HLA in healthy donors. The study, taken as a whole, reports: The authors excluded some V segments, including TRBV6-2 and TRBV6-3, as indistinguishable. In a later analysis, around 18,000 TCR beta sequences were associated with HLA alleles at 0.05 false discovery rate. More clonal expansion characterized HLA-associated TCR beta chains than equally common others in a later analysis.

The CDR3 length is 12 residues. Between the trimmed V and J ends, which lost 6 bases and 6 bases, there was a span of 8 bases. Germline V gene lookup returns CDR1 MNHEY and CDR2 SVGAGI. Comments on this clone: Its antigen is unidentified.

60 Vbeta and 13 Jbeta primers were used in PCR. Measured with immunoSEQ multiplex PCR; TCRdb has only the in-frame clones, and not every one. Of about 140,000 clones listed, more than 60% are singletons. The TCR sequence derives from a woman aged 55-75 years in good health and CMV-seronegative. Sample: PBMCs. This rearrangement joins TRBV6-5 to TRBJ2-2, with D hard to call. CDR3 region: CASSPFPGELFF. DNA of the CDR3: TGTGCCAGCAGCCCCTTCCCCGGGGAGCTGTTTTTT.